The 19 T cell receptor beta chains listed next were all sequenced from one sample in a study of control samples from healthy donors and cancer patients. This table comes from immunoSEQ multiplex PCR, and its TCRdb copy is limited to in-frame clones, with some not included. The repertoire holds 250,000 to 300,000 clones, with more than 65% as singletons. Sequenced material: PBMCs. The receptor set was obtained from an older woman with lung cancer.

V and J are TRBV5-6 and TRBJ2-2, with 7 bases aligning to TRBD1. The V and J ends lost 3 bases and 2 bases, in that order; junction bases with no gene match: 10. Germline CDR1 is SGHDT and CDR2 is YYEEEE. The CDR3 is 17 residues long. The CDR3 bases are TGTGCCAGCAGCTCTTCTAACCGACAGGGTAACACCGGGGAGCTGTTTTTT. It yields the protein CASSSSNRQGNTGELFF. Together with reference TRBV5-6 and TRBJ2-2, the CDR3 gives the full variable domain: DAGVTQSPTHLIKTRGQQVTLRCSPKSGHDTVSWYQQALGQGPQFIFQYYEEEERQRGNFPDRFSGHQFPNYSSELNVNALLLGDSALYLCASSSSNRQGNTGELFFGEGSRLTVL.

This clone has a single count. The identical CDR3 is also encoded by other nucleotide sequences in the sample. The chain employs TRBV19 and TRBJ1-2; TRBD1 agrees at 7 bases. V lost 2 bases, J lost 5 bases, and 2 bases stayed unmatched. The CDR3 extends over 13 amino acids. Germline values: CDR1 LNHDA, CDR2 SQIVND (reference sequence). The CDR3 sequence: CASSIQGVYGYTF. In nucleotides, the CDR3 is TGTGCCAGTAGTATACAGGGGGTGTATGGCTACACCTTC.

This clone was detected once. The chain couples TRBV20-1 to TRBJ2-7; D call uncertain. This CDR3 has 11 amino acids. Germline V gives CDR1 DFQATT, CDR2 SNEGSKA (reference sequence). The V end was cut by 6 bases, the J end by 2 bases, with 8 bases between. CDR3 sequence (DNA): TGCAGTGCCGGGTGGGCCTACGAGCAGTACTTC. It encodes CSAGWAYEQYF.

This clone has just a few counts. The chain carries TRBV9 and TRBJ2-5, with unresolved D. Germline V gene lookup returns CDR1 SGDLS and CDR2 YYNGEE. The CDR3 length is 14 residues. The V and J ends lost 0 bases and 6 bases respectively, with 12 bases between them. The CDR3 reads CASSVGEVSQTQYF. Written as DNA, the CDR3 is TGTGCCAGCAGCGTAGGGGAAGTTTCTCAGACCCAGTACTTC.

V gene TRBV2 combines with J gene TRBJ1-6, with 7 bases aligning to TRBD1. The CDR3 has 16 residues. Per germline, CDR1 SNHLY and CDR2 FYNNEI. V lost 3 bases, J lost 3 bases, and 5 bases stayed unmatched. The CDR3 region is CASSEGGGIYNSPLHF. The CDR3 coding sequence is TGTGCCAGCAGTGAGGGAGGGGGCATCTATAATTCACCCCTCCACTTT.

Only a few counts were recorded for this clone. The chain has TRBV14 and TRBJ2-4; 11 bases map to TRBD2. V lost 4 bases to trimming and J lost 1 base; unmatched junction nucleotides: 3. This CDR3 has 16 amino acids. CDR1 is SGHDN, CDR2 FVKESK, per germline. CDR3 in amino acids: CASSPTSGSAKNIQYF. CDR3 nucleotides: TGTGCCAGCAGCCCAACTAGCGGGAGTGCCAAAAACATTCAGTACTTC.

The CDR3 region is CASSDRSTGNTIYF. The CDR3 region has the DNA TGCGCCAGCAGTGACAGGTCTACTGGAAACACCATATATTTT. V gene TRBV5-1 combines with J gene TRBJ1-3, with D possibly being TRBD1 (6 bases). The ends were cut back, 5 bases at V and 2 bases at J, with 11 bases in the middle. The CDR3 has 14 residues. Looked up from germline, CDR1 is SGHRS and CDR2 is YFSETQ.

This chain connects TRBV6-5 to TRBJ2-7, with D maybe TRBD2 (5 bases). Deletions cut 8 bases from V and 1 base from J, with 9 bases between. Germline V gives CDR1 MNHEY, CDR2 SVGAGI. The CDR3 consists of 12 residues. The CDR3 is CASLRESYEQYF. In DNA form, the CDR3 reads TGTGCCAGCTTACGGGAATCCTACGAGCAGTACTTC.

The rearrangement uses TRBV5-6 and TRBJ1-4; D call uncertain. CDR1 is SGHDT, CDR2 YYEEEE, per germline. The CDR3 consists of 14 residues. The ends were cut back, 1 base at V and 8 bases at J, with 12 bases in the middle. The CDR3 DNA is TGTGCCAGCAGCTTGAACCCCGCCAAAGAAAAACTGTTTTTT. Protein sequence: CASSLNPAKEKLFF.

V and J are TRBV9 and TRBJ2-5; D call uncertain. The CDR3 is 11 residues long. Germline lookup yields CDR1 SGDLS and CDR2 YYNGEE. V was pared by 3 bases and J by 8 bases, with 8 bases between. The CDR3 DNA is TGTGCCAGCAGCGCGGGTGGTACCCAGTACTTC. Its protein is CASSAGGTQYF.

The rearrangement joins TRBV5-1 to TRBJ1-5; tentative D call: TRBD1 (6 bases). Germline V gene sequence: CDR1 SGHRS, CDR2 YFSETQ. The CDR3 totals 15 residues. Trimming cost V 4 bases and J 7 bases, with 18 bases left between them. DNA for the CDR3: TGCGCCAGCAGCCTATCGGGGGGCTTGGGGCAGCCCCAGCATTTT. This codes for CASSLSGGLGQPQHF.

DNA for the CDR3: TGTGCCAGTACCTTGCAGGATGCGACTAACTATGGCTACACCTTC. Translated, it gives CASTLQDATNYGYTF. This chain joins TRBV19 and TRBJ1-2, with no clear D. The V end lost 7 bases, the J end lost 0 bases, and 15 bases lay between the germline ends. Germline loops: CDR1 LNHDA, CDR2 SQIVND (reference sequence). The CDR3 spans 15 residues. The whole variable domain, filled in from reference TRBV19 and TRBJ1-2, reads DGGITQSPKYLFRKEGQNVTLSCEQNLNHDAMYWYRQDPGQGLRLIYYSQIVNDFQKGDIAEGYSVSREKKESFPLTVTSAQKNPTAFYLCASTLQDATNYGYTFGSGTRLTVV.

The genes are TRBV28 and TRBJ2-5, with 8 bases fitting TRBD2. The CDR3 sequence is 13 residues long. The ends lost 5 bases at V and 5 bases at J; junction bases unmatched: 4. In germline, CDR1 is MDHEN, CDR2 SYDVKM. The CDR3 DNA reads TGTGCCAGCAGTCGGCCGGGGGGGGAGACCCAGTACTTC. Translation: CASSRPGGETQYF.

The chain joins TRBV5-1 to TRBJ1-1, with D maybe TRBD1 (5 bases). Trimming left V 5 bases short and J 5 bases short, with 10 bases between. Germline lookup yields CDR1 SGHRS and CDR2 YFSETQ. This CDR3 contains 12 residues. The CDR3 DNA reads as TGCGCCAGCAGGCAGGGATATACTGAAGCTTTCTTT. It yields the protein CASRQGYTEAFF. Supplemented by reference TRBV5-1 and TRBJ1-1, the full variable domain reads KAGVTQTPRYLIKTRGQQVTLSCSPISGHRSVSWYQQTPGQGLQFLFEYFSETQRNKGNFPGRFSGRQFSNSRSEMNVSTLELGDSALYLCASRQGYTEAFFGQGTRLTVV.

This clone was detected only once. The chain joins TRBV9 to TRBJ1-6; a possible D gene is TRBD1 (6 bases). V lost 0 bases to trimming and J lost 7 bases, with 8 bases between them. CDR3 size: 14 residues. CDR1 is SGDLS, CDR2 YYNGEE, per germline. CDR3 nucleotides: TGTGCCAGCAGCGTAGGGACAGCAAATTCACCCCTCCACTTT. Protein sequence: CASSVGTANSPLHF.

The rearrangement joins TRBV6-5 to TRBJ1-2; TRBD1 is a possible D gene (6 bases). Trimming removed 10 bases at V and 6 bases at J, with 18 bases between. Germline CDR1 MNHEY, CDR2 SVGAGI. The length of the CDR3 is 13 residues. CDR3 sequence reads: CATSPREGDGYTF. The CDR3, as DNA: TGTGCCACAAGCCCCCGGGAGGGGGATGGCTACACCTTC.

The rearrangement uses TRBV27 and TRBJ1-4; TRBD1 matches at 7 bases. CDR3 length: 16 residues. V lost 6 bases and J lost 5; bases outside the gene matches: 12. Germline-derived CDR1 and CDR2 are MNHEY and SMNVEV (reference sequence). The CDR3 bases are TGTGCCAGCAGCAGCTCAACGGGACAGAGAAATGAAAAACTGTTTTTT. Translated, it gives CASSSSTGQRNEKLFF.

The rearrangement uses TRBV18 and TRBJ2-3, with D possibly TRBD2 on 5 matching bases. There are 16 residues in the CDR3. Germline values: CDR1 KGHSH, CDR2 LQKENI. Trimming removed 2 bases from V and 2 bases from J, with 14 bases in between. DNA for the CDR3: TGTGCCAGCTCACCAGTGGGAGTTGTAACCACAGATACGCAGTATTTT. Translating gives CASSPVGVVTTDTQYF.

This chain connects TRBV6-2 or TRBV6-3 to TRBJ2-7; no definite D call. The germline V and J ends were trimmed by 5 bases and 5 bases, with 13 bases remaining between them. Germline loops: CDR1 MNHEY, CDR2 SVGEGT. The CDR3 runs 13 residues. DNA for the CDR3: TGTGCCAGCAGTCGCCAGTGGCGGAACGAGCAGTACTTC. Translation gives CASSRQWRNEQYF.